This record concerns one T cell receptor beta chain sequence. Its cognate antigen is unknown. The repertoire was sequenced with immunoSEQ multiplex PCR; TCRdb's copy has only in-frame clones and lacks some. The sample consists of about 120,000 clones, about 93% of them appearing once. Looked up from germline, CDR1 is MNHEY and CDR2 is SVGAGI. V lost 2 bases and J lost 5; bases outside the gene matches: 6. The CDR3 loop spans 15 amino acids. These data originate in a study of graft-versus-host responses after intestinal transplantation. General study findings and limits: Some GvH clones were seen earlier in gut or blood, suggesting intestinal origin.

The sample consisted of unstimulated CD4+ T cells sorted from spleen or lymph node cells, taken before intestinal transplant. The clonotype comes from a human donor who received an intestinal transplant. The V and J genes are TRBV6-5 and TRBJ1-2; 9 nucleotides match TRBD1. The CDR3 DNA reads TGTGCCAGCAGTTACCGTGCCGGGACAGGGTATGGCTACACCTTC. Protein: CASSYRAGTGYGYTF.